This TCR beta chain was sequenced for a study of OX40 agonist ivuxolimab in advanced cancers. CDR3 length: 16 residues. Germline trimming cut 0 bases from V and 1 base from J; bases unmatched to any gene: 1. Germline V CDR1 and CDR2: SGHNT, YYREEE (reference sequence). Produced via immunoSEQ multiplex PCR; TCRdb's table is partial and in-frame only. This repertoire shows about 66,000 clones, 80% to 85% found once; its top ten account for less than 4.5%. In this sample, this clone turned up once. The rearrangement links TRBV5-4 to TRBJ2-3; 11 bases align to TRBD2. Sequenced material: CD4+ or CD8+ T cells sorted from blood, taken in a trial of the OX40 agonist ivuxolimab. The TCR originated in an adult with an advanced solid tumor such as melanoma, head and neck, liver or kidney cancer. As DNA, the CDR3 is TGTGCCAGCAGCTTGGGTAGCGGGGGGGGCACAGATACGCAGTATTTT. Translating it yields CASSLGSGGGTDTQYF.